This T cell receptor beta chain was retrieved from a study of cytomegalovirus exposure and HLA in healthy donors. General study results and limits: The likely origin of a cluster of highly shared sequence variants was a sequencing artifact. Serostatus for CMV was the only available immune exposure information. In an earlier analysis, most TCR beta V segments were productive about 87% or about 30% of the time.

This PCR relied on a set of 60 Vbeta primers and 13 Jbeta primers. Libraries were prepared by immunoSEQ multiplex PCR; TCRdb keeps only in-frame clonotypes and omits some of them. The table lists about 120,000 clones, roughly 80% of them singletons. With respect to this clone: Antigen: not known.

The CDR3 spans 13 residues. Trimming stripped 3 bases from V and 5 bases from J, with 10 bases between. CDR1 and CDR2 from the germline V gene are MNHNS and SASEGT. The chain uses TRBV6-1 and TRBJ1-1, with TRBD1 as a possible D gene (5 bases). The sequence derives from a female donor in good health and CMV-seropositive. The sequencing sample was made of PBMCs. The DNA for the CDR3 is TGTGCCAGCAGTGACATGGGGGGAACTGAAGCTTTCTTT. Encoded protein: CASSDMGGTEAFF.